Listed below are T cell receptor beta chains from one sample, sequenced in a study of T cells in Graves' hyperthyroidism and ophthalmopathy. Each CDR3 protein gets one entry after TCRdb re-called the multiplex PCR reads with MiXCR. This repertoire shows approximately 710,000 distinct CDR3 sequences, roughly 17% found once; its top ten account for 15% to 18%. Sequences were obtained from blood. Receptors were obtained from a man aged 50 to 60 with Graves' hyperthyroidism. Each CDR3 is given with its conserved first and last residue. A D gene is named only where the DNA matches it firmly. A clone size is listed for some rows: how often the clone was seen (once, few, many), or a class if it is expanded.

TRBD2,TRBV12-3/TRBV12-4,.,TRBJ2-3,TGTGCCAGCAAGGGACTAGCGGGAGGCACAGATACGCAGTATTTT,CASKGLAGGTDTQYF
.,TRBV11-2,few,TRBJ2-7,TGTGCCAGCAGCTACGGTTTGGGGGGCTCCTACGAGCAGTACTTC,CASSYGLGGSYEQYF
.,TRBV7-3,many,TRBJ2-1,TGTGCCAGCAGCCTTAACTTGGTCTACAATGAGCAGTTCTTC,CASSLNLVYNEQFF
.,TRBV18,.,TRBJ2-2,TGTGCCAGCTCACCTTGGAGTAGCGGCAACACCGGGGAGCTGTTTTTT,CASSPWSSGNTGELFF
.,TRBV18,few,TRBJ1-1,TGTGCCAGCTCACCTCGGCAGGGTAAGAACACTGAAGCTTTCTTT,CASSPRQGKNTEAFF
TRBD1,TRBV7-9,many,TRBJ1-1,TGTGCCAGCAGCTTAGCCGGGACAGGGTTTTACCGCACTGAAGCTTTCTTT,CASSLAGTGFYRTEAFF
TRBD2,TRBV20-1,.,TRBJ2-5,TGCAGTGCTCCTCCGACTAGCGAAGAGACCCAGTACTTC,CSAPPTSEETQYF
TRBD2,TRBV6-2/TRBV6-3,.,TRBJ2-1,TGTGCCAGCAGTTACGCGGGGGGGCTAGCGGGAGAGTGGCATGAGCAGTTCTTC,CASSYAGGLAGEWHEQFF
TRBD1,TRBV9,.,TRBJ1-5,TGTGCCAGCAGCGGGGGGGACAGCGGTCAGCCCCAGCATTTT,CASSGGDSGQPQHF
TRBD2,TRBV11-2,many,TRBJ2-1,TGTGCCAGCAGCTTAATAACTAGCGGGCTCCCCTTGGCCTACAATGAGCAGTTCTTC,CASSLITSGLPLAYNEQFF
TRBD2,TRBV10-3,.,TRBJ2-1,TGTGCCATCAGTGAGTCCTCTAGCGGGGCGACGAATGAGCAGTTCTTC,CAISESSSGATNEQFF
.,TRBV29-1,few,TRBJ2-7,TGCAGCGTTAGAGGGGTCGAGCAGTACTTC,CSVRGVEQYF
.,TRBV30,many,TRBJ2-3,TGTGCCTGGAGTGTACTTTTCACAGATACGCAGTATTTT,CAWSVLFTDTQYF
TRBD1,TRBV19,.,TRBJ1-4,TGTGCCAGTAGTATAACAGGGGGCACTAATGAAAAACTGTTTTTT,CASSITGGTNEKLFF
.,TRBV12-3/TRBV12-4,many,TRBJ1-2,TGTGCCAGCAGGGGCGGGGTACAGACCTACTATGGCTACACCTTC,CASRGGVQTYYGYTF
TRBD2,TRBV10-3,.,TRBJ2-1,TGTGCCATCAAGTGGGGGAGCGGGAGAGAAAATGAGCAGTTCTTC,CAIKWGSGRENEQFF
.,TRBV20-1,few,TRBJ2-4,TGCAGTGCCTTGACTCAAAACATTCAGTACTTC,CSALTQNIQYF
.,TRBV28,.,TRBJ1-4,TGTGCCAGCAGTCTACCGACCTACAGTAGCACTAATGAAAAACTGCTTTTT,CASSLPTYSSTNEKLLF
.,TRBV4-2,.,TRBJ1-5,TGTGCCAGCAGCCAAGAGGGGCGTCGGGACAATCAGCCCCAGCATTTT,CASSQEGRRDNQPQHF
.,TRBV24-1,few,TRBJ2-6,TGTGCCACCAGTCGAACAGGGCTTAGCTCTGGGGCCAACGTCCTGACTTTC,CATSRTGLSSGANVLTF
TRBD1,TRBV2,many,TRBJ1-1,TGTGCCAGCCACAGGGGGGGAAGTATGAACACTGAAGCTTTCTTT,CASHRGGSMNTEAFF
TRBD1,TRBV11-1,few,TRBJ2-1,TGTGCCAGCAGCAAAAGACAGGGCTCCACTCGGAATGAGCAGTTCTTC,CASSKRQGSTRNEQFF
TRBD2,TRBV2,many,TRBJ2-1,TGTGCCAGCCGGCGCTCGGGACTAGTTATTGAGCAGTTCTTC,CASRRSGLVIEQFF
TRBD1,TRBV28,many,TRBJ2-7,TGTGCCAGCAGTTTACGAAGAACCCCTCTGACAGGGGGCTACGAGCAGTACTTC,CASSLRRTPLTGGYEQYF
.,TRBV20-1,many,TRBJ2-1,TGCAGTGCCCCGGCCAGGGAGACGGATTACAATGAGCAGTTCTTC,CSAPARETDYNEQFF
.,TRBV27,many,TRBJ1-1,TGTGCCAGCTCCATGAGGGAAGGTATGACTGAAGCTTTCTTT,CASSMREGMTEAFF
TRBD1,TRBV28,many,TRBJ1-4,TGTGCCAGCAGGACCGGGACAGGGAATGAAAAACTGTTTTTT,CASRTGTGNEKLFF
.,TRBV15,.,TRBJ2-6,TGTGCCACCAGCAGAGATAGGCGGAGCTCTGGGGCCAACGTCCTGACTTTC,CATSRDRRSSGANVLTF
.,TRBV28,.,TRBJ1-5,TGTGCCAGCAGTTTTGGAATGAGCAATCAGCCCCAGCATTTT,CASSFGMSNQPQHF
.,TRBV4-1,.,TRBJ2-3,TGCGCCAGCAGCCAAGAACGGACAGATTTGGGAGATACGCAGTATTTT,CASSQERTDLGDTQYF
.,TRBV7-2,.,TRBJ2-1,TGTGCCAGCAGCTTAGTGGGTAGGAATGAGCAGTTCTTC,CASSLVGRNEQFF
TRBD1,TRBV30,.,TRBJ1-6,TGTGCCTGGAGTGTTGGGACAGCATATTCACCCCTCCACTTT,CAWSVGTAYSPLHF
TRBD2,TRBV2,many,TRBJ2-7,TGTGCCAGCAGTGCTACTAGCGGGAGGTACGAGCAGTACTTC,CASSATSGRYEQYF
.,TRBV6-1,few,TRBJ1-3,TGTGCCAGCAGTGGTTGGGCCAGATTATCTGGAAACACCATATATTTT,CASSGWARLSGNTIYF
.,TRBV27,many,TRBJ2-3,TGTGCCAGCAGTTTACGAGGGGGCCCGAGACCGGGAGCGCAGTATTTT,CASSLRGGPRPGAQYF
TRBD2,TRBV10-2,few,TRBJ2-3,TGCGCCAGCTCGAGAGCACTAGCGGGAGAAGATACGCAGTATTTT,CASSRALAGEDTQYF
.,TRBV27,many,TRBJ2-7,TGTGCCAGCAGTGCATCGACAGTCCCGGGCGAGCAGTACTTC,CASSASTVPGEQYF
.,TRBV19,.,TRBJ1-5,TGTGCCAGTAGTGTCTTCCGGTCCAGCAATCAGCCCCAGCATTTT,CASSVFRSSNQPQHF
.,TRBV19,few,TRBJ2-1,TGTGCCAGTCGAACCGGGCCGACCTACAATGAGCAGTTCTTC,CASRTGPTYNEQFF
TRBD2,TRBV29-1,few,TRBJ2-3,TGCAGCGTTGATGGGTGGGAACTAGCGGCTAGCACAGATACGCAGTATTTT,CSVDGWELAASTDTQYF